The 11 T cell receptor beta chains below were found in one sample sequenced in a study of graft-versus-host responses after intestinal transplantation. These receptors' antigens are unknown. Sequencing used immunoSEQ multiplex PCR; TCRdb keeps in-frame clones, though not all of them. The data show 90,000 to 150,000 clones, with around 96% seen just once and under 3.5% held by the top ten. Sequences were derived from unstimulated CD8+ T cells sorted from spleen or lymph node cells, sampled before intestinal transplant. These receptors were collected from a human donor who received an intestinal transplant.

V is TRBV5-5 and J is TRBJ2-1; D may be TRBD1 or TRBD2 (5 bases each). This CDR3 has 12 residues. The germline CDR1 and CDR2 sequences are SGHKS and YYEKEE (reference sequence). V lost 7 bases and J 4 bases, leaving 9 bases between the germline ends. The CDR3: CASWGSYNEQFF. Written as DNA, the CDR3 is TGTGCCAGCTGGGGGAGTTACAATGAGCAGTTCTTC.

The sample holds one count of this clone. V gene TRBV18 combines with J gene TRBJ2-7, with TRBD1 identical over 12 bases. Germline loops: CDR1 KGHSH, CDR2 LQKENI. The CDR3 covers 17 residues. Trimming took 3 bases from V and 2 from J; bases not matched to a gene: 8. CDR3 bases: TGTGCCAGCTCACCTCCTTATCGGGACAGGGGGCCCTACGAGCAGTACTTC. Translated: CASSPPYRDRGPYEQYF.

This chain connects TRBV7-3 to TRBJ1-2, with TRBD1 identical over 7 bases. The J segment lost 6 bases and the V segment lost 1 base, leaving 2 bases of the junction unmatched. Germline CDR1 and CDR2: SGHTA and FQGTGA. This CDR3 spans 13 amino acids. CDR3 nucleotide sequence: TGTGCCAGCAGCTTAAGACAGGGCCATGGCTACACCTTC. This codes for CASSLRQGHGYTF.

The CDR3 is CASSESYLAAYEQYF. The CDR3 bases are TGTGCCAGCAGTGAGTCCTACCTCGCTGCCTACGAGCAGTACTTC. This chain joins TRBV2 and TRBJ2-7; D is unclear. From germline, CDR1 is SNHLY and CDR2 FYNNEI. Trimming left V 3 bases short and J 2 bases short, with 14 bases between. This CDR3 contains 15 residues.

This chain links TRBV28 with TRBJ2-7, with 9 bases fitting TRBD2. Germline V CDR1 and CDR2: MDHEN, SYDVKM. The trim removed 3 bases at V and 6 bases at J, leaving 6 bases unmatched. CDR3 length: 14 amino acids. The CDR3 nucleotides read TGTGCCAGCAGTTTCCGCGGGAGGGCCGCCGAGCAGTACTTC. Translation gives CASSFRGRAAEQYF.

This chain's CDR3 is CASSADYGYTF. In nucleotides, the CDR3 is TGTGCCAGCAGCGCAGACTATGGCTACACCTTC. The V gene is TRBV9, the J gene TRBJ1-2, with unresolved D. CDR3 length: 11 amino acids. Germline assignment: CDR1 SGDLS and CDR2 YYNGEE. Between the trimmed V and J ends, which lost 3 bases and 3 bases, there was a span of 3 bases.

V usage is TRBV28 and J usage is TRBJ1-2, with D uncertain. V was pared by 3 bases and J by 8 bases, with 10 bases between. Germline V lookup: CDR1 MDHEN, CDR2 SYDVKM. The CDR3 runs to 12 residues. CDR3 nucleotide sequence: TGTGCCAGCAGTTTTGGCGGGATAGGCTACACCTTC. Translation gives CASSFGGIGYTF.

The gene calls are TRBV6-6 and TRBJ2-1, with 8 bases matching TRBD2. Per the germline V gene, CDR1 is MNHNY and CDR2 is SVGAGI (reference sequence). Trimming removed 2 bases from V and 4 bases from J; junction bases left unmatched: 7. The CDR3 spans 16 residues. CDR3: CASSYVLAGRYNEQFF. The DNA of the CDR3 is TGTGCCAGCAGTTACGTCCTAGCGGGTCGGTACAATGAGCAGTTCTTC.

This rearrangement joins TRBV28 to TRBJ1-5; D is perhaps TRBD1 (6 bases). The CDR3 is made up of 15 amino acids. Germline CDR1 reads MDHEN; CDR2 reads SYDVKM. V was cut by 3 bases and J by 2 bases, with 11 bases left in between. CDR3 sequence (DNA): TGTGCCAGCAGTTTGCGGGGGGCTCGCAATCAGCCCCAGCATTTT. Translated, it gives CASSLRGARNQPQHF.

The chain carries TRBV5-1 and TRBJ2-1, with 7 bases lining up with TRBD2. CDR1 and CDR2 (germline): SGHRS, YFSETQ. With V trimmed by 0 bases and J by 4 bases, 13 bases remained unmatched. The CDR3 sequence is 18 residues long. CDR3 nucleotides: TGCGCCAGCAGCTTGGATTCTAGCGGATCGTTGTTGTACAATGAGCAGTTCTTC. The encoded protein is CASSLDSSGSLLYNEQFF.

This clone was picked up one time. The genes are TRBV2 and TRBJ2-4, with 9 bases that match TRBD1. Germline V gene lookup returns CDR1 SNHLY and CDR2 FYNNEI. The CDR3 loop spans 16 amino acids. The V gene end was trimmed by 3 bases and the J gene end by 2 bases; junction bases not matched to a gene: 5. The CDR3 bases are TGTGCCAGCAGTGACAGACAGGGGGTAACCAAAAACATTCAGTACTTC. Translated, it gives CASSDRQGVTKNIQYF.